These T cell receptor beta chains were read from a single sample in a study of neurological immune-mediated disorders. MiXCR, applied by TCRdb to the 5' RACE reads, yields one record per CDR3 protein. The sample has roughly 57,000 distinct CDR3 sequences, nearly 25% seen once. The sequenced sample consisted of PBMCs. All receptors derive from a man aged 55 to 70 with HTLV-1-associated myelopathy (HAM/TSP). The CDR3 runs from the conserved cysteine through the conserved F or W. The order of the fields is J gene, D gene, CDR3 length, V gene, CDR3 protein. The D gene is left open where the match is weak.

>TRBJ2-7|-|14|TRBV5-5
CASSLASQGGEQYF
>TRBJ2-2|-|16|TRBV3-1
CASSLGDRLNTGELFF
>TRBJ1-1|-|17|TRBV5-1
CARSQVYRAPGGSEAFF
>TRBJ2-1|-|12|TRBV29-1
CSVANLRGEQFF
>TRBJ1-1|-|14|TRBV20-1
CSARGGTPDTEAFF
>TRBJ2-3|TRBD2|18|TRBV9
CASSARLADRGSTDTQYF
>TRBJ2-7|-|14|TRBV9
CASSGGTSSFEQYF
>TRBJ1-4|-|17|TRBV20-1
CSAEHPRGETTNEKLFF
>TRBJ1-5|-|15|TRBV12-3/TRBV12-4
CASSHLDSGNQPQHF
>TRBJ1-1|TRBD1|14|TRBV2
CASRTTGVNTEAFF
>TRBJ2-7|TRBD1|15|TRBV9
CASSVQGQGGYEQYF
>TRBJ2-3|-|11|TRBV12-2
CASRPAGPQYF
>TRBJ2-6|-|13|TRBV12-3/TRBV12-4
CASSPWGANVLTF
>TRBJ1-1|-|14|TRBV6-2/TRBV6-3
CASSLTELNTEAFF
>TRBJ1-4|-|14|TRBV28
CASSLNPDPAKLFF
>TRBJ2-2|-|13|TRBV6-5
CASTQTISGELFF
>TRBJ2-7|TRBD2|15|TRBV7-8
CASSLPVGLADVPYF
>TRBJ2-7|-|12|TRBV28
CASSLSEYEQYF